Following are 16 T cell receptor beta chains from one sample sequenced in a study of blood T cells in healthy people across ages. Sample-barcoded 5' priming and a J-beta primer mix drove a second PCR of about 6 to 12 cycles. TCRdb reanalysed the 5' RACE reads using MiXCR and keeps one entry per CDR3 protein. This sample has around 1.1 million distinct CDR3 sequences, with 35% to 45% found just once. Sequenced material: blood. These receptors were obtained from a young man in good health.

The chain joins TRBV6-6 to TRBJ1-5; possible D gene TRBD1, 5 bases. Germline loops: CDR1 MNHNY, CDR2 SVGAGI (reference sequence). V was shortened by 6 bases and J by 11 bases, with 20 bases between the two germline ends. CDR3 length equals 14 residues. The CDR3 DNA sequence: TGTGCCAGCAGCCAAAGTTTACAGGCTCCCGCCCAGCATTTT. Its translation is CASSQSLQAPAQHF.

The chain recombines TRBV28 with TRBJ2-6, with D perhaps matching TRBD2 (6 bases). Germline CDR1 MDHEN, CDR2 SYDVKM. The CDR3 length is 17 residues. V lost 5 bases and J 14 bases, leaving 28 bases between the germline ends. For the CDR3, the DNA is TGTGCCAGCAGTCCGATCTGGTGGGACTCTGGGGCAAACATCCTGACTTTC. Amino acid sequence: CASSPIWWDSGANILTF. Filled out from reference TRBV28 and TRBJ2-6, the complete variable domain reads DVKVTQSSRYLVKRTGEKVFLECVQDMDHENMFWYRQDPGLGLRLIYFSYDVKMKEKGDIPEGYSVSREKKERFSLILESASTNQTSMYLCASSPIWWDSGANILTFGAGSRLTVL.

This clonotype was seen only a few times. The J gene is TRBJ2-2, the V gene TRBV7-9, with D unresolved. Deletions cut 5 bases from V and 1 base from J, with 8 bases between. The CDR3 loop spans 14 amino acids. Germline V lookup: CDR1 SEHNR, CDR2 FQNEAQ (reference sequence). The CDR3 reads CASSVDKNTGELFF. CDR3 nucleotides: TGTGCCAGCAGCGTAGACAAGAACACCGGGGAGCTGTTTTTT.

Only a few counts were recorded for this clonotype. The gene calls are TRBV11-2 and TRBJ1-4; no firm D call. V was shortened by 0 bases and J by 10 bases, with 12 bases between the two germline ends. The CDR3 runs 14 residues. Germline lookup yields CDR1 SGHAT and CDR2 FQNNGV. CDR3 sequence: CASSLDRYIGKLFF. DNA of the CDR3: TGTGCCAGCAGCTTAGATCGGTATATTGGAAAACTGTTTTTT.

This clonotype was seen only a few times. CDR3 region: CSARQTFGQPQHF. CDR3 in DNA: TGCAGTGCTAGACAGACCTTCGGGCAGCCCCAGCATTTT. The chain employs TRBV20-1 and TRBJ1-5, with unresolved D. This CDR3 region has 13 residues. Trimming pared 2 bases from V and 7 bases from J, leaving 12 bases between. CDR1 and CDR2 (germline): DFQATT, SNEGSKA (reference sequence).

The chain employs TRBV27 and TRBJ1-5; D call uncertain. The CDR3 length is 12 residues. The germline V and J ends were trimmed by 8 bases and 7 bases, with 12 bases remaining between them. Germline V gives CDR1 MNHEY, CDR2 SMNVEV (reference sequence). In nucleotides, the CDR3 is TGTGCCAGCCGGGAATCTCGGCAGCCCCAGCATTTT. Translated, it gives CASRESRQPQHF.

This clonotype appeared many times. The chain recombines TRBV6-5 with TRBJ1-6, with D possibly matching TRBD1 (6 bases). Germline V gives CDR1 MNHEY, CDR2 SVGAGI. The CDR3 length is 14 residues. V lost 2 bases, J lost 8 bases, and 10 bases lay in between. CDR3 protein: CASSYGGRDSPLHF. As DNA, the CDR3 is TGTGCCAGCAGTTACGGGGGGCGTGATTCACCCCTCCACTTT.

This clonotype was seen a few times. V is TRBV2 and J is TRBJ1-2; no definite D call. The CDR3 totals 12 residues. CDR1 and CDR2 (germline): SNHLY, FYNNEI. This CDR3 is CGSWMEDYGYTF. CDR3 sequence (DNA): TGTGGGTCGTGGATGGAGGACTATGGCTACACCTTC.

The chain is built from TRBV7-2 and TRBJ1-2; 9 nucleotides match TRBD1. V dropped 0 bases and J dropped 4; count of bases not matched to a gene: 3. There are 15 residues in the CDR3. Germline CDR1 SGHTA, CDR2 FQGNSA. As DNA, the CDR3 is TGTGCCAGCAGCTTAGCGCCGACAGGGGGCTATGGCTACACCTTC. Translated: CASSLAPTGGYGYTF.

This clonotype was counted between two and nine times. V is TRBV28 and J is TRBJ2-5, with D tentatively TRBD1 (6 bases). The CDR3 consists of 14 residues. Germline CDR1 is MDHEN and CDR2 is SYDVKM. V was pared by 4 bases and J by 3 bases, with 12 bases between. The CDR3 reads CASSSQGVEETQYF. CDR3 bases: TGTGCCAGCAGTTCACAGGGAGTGGAAGAGACCCAGTACTTC. The complete variable domain, with remaining parts taken from reference TRBV28 and TRBJ2-5, reads DVKVTQSSRYLVKRTGEKVFLECVQDMDHENMFWYRQDPGLGLRLIYFSYDVKMKEKGDIPEGYSVSREKKERFSLILESASTNQTSMYLCASSSQGVEETQYFGPGTRLLVL.

The V gene is TRBV6-5, the J gene TRBJ1-1, with TRBD1 identical over 10 bases. The V and J ends lost 4 bases and 10 bases, in that order; junction bases with no gene match: 12. Looked up from germline, CDR1 is MNHEY and CDR2 is SVGAGI. The CDR3 has 15 amino acids. This CDR3 reads CASSSGTGAAPGAFF. CDR3 nucleotide sequence: TGTGCCAGCAGTTCCGGGACAGGGGCCGCTCCGGGAGCTTTCTTT.

On this clonotype: The junction differs from germline at one of its ends, possibly a read error. CDR3 DNA sequence: TGTGCCAGCAGCTTCGGTGGGTTAGCCAAAAACACTCAGTACTTC. This translates into CASSFGGLAKNTQYF. The chain recombines TRBV13 with TRBJ2-4; D is ambiguous. The CDR3 contains 15 residues. From germline, CDR1 is PRHDT and CDR2 FYEKMQ (reference sequence). Combining the CDR3 with reference TRBV13 and TRBJ2-4 gives the whole variable domain AAGVIQSPRHLIKEKRETATLKCYPIPRHDTVYWYQQGPGQDPQFLISFYEKMQSDKGSIPDRFSAQQFSDYHSELNMSSLELGDSALYFCASSFGGLAKNTQYFGAGTRLSVL.

The chain carries TRBV20-1 and TRBJ2-7, with D perhaps matching TRBD2 (5 bases). The CDR3 runs to 15 residues. Trimming shortened V by 6 bases and J by 0 bases, and 18 bases separated the two germline ends. Germline V gene data show CDR1 as DFQATT and CDR2 as SNEGSKA (reference sequence). The CDR3 nucleotides are TGCAGTGCCATAACGTACAAGGCGGGCTCCTACGAGCAGTACTTC. Translated, it gives CSAITYKAGSYEQYF.

The V gene is TRBV20-1, the J gene TRBJ2-1, with TRBD1 matching 8 bases. The length of the CDR3 is 14 residues. In germline, CDR1 is DFQATT, CDR2 SNEGSKA (reference sequence). Unmatched junction bases numbered 11, after V lost 3 bases and J lost 10 bases. This CDR3 reads CSASHADRGHEQFF. In DNA form, the CDR3 reads TGCAGTGCTAGTCACGCCGACAGGGGCCACGAGCAGTTCTTC.

Details on this clonotype: A much larger clone sits a single nucleotide away, making a read error possible. The chain recombines TRBV4-3 with TRBJ2-1, with a tentative D call TRBD2 (6 bases). Germline V gene sequence: CDR1 LGHNA, CDR2 YSLEER. The CDR3 has 15 amino acids. The CDR3: CANSRTGVFYNEQFF. Written as DNA, the CDR3 is TGCGCCAACAGCCGCACGGGGGTCTTCTACAATGAGCAGTTCTTC.

V usage is TRBV27 and J usage is TRBJ1-2; TRBD1 agrees at 7 bases. Germline CDR1 is MNHEY and CDR2 is SMNVEV (reference sequence). This CDR3 contains 15 residues. The V segment lost 0 bases and the J segment 4 bases; nucleotides outside the gene matches: 5. The CDR3, as DNA: TGTGCCAGCAGTTTATCGGCAGGGGGAGTCTATGGCTACACCTTC. This translates into CASSLSAGGVYGYTF.